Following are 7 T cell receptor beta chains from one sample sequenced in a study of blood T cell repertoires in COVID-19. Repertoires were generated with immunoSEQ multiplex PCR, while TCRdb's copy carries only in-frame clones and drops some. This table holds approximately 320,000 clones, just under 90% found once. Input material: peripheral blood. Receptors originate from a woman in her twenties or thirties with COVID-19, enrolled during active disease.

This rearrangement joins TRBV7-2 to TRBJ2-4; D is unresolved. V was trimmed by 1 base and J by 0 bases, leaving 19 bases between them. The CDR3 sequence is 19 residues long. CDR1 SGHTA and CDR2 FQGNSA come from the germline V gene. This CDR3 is CASSLGLRGEQLAKNIQYF. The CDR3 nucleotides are TGTGCCAGCAGCTTAGGCCTCCGAGGAGAACAACTAGCCAAAAACATTCAGTACTTC.

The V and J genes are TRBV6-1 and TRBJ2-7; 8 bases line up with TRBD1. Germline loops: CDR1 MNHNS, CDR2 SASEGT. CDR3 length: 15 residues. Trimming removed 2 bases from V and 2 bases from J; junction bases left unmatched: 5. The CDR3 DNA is TGTGCCAGCAGTGAATGGGACAGGAGCACCTACGAGCAGTACTTC. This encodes CASSEWDRSTYEQYF.

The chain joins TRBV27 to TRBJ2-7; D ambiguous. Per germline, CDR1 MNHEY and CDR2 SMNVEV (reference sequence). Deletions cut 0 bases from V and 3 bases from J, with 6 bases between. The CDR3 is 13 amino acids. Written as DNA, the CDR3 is TGTGCCAGCAGTTTATCCGCCAGCTACGAGCAGTACTTC. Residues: CASSLSASYEQYF.

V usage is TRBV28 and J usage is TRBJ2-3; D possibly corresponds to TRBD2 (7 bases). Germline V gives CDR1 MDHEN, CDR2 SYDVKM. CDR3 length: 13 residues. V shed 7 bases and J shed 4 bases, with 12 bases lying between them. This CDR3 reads CASKGGLADTQYF. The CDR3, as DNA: TGTGCCAGCAAGGGGGGGCTGGCAGATACGCAGTATTTT.

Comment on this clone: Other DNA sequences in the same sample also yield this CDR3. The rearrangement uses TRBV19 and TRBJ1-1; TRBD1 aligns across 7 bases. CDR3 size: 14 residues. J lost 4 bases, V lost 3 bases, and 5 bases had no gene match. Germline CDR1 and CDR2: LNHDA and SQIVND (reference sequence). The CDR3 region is CASSIGQGGTEAFF. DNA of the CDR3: TGTGCCAGTAGTATTGGGCAGGGGGGCACTGAAGCTTTCTTT.

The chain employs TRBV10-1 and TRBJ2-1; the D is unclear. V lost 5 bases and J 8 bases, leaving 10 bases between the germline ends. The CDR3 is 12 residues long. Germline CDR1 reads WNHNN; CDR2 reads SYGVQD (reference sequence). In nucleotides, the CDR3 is TGCGCCAGCAGTCAGGCCGCCGATGAGCAGTTCTTC. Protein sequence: CASSQAADEQFF.

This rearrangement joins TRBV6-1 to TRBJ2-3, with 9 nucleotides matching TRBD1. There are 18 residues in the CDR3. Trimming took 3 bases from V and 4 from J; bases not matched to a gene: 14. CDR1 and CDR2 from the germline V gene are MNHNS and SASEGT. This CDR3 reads CASSDQQPGQGPADTQYF. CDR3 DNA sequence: TGTGCCAGCAGTGACCAACAACCGGGACAGGGCCCTGCAGATACGCAGTATTTT.